These 18 T cell receptor beta chains were all obtained from the same sample, sequenced in a study of CD8+ T cells in alopecia areata. Sequencing relied on a cDNA template that was reverse transcribed from extracted RNA. Assay: immunoSEQ multiplex PCR; the TCRdb copy retains only in-frame clones and omits some. The sample carries 140,000 to 150,000 clones, 54% recorded once. This sample's treatment: oral pan-JAK inhibitor, 5-10 mg twice daily. Here the sequenced sample was CD8+ T cells sorted from blood, taken at week 4, from a patient treated with tofacitinib. These receptors were obtained from a human donor with alopecia areata.

This clone has a count of ten or more. The rearrangement joins TRBV7-8 to TRBJ2-3; D may be TRBD1 (5 bases). The germline V and J ends were trimmed by 1 base and 1 base, with 15 bases remaining between them. The CDR3 has 17 residues. The germline V gene encodes CDR1 SGHVS and CDR2 FQNEAQ. The CDR3 reads CASSLDHWGEGTDTQYF. The CDR3 DNA reads TGTGCCAGCAGCTTAGATCACTGGGGCGAGGGCACAGATACGCAGTATTTT.

This clone showed up just a few times. One base away lies a much larger clone, so this may be a sequencing read error. The chain carries TRBV19 and TRBJ2-7; D assignment may be TRBD1 or TRBD2 (5 bases each). Germline V gene sequence: CDR1 LNHDA, CDR2 SQIVND (reference sequence). Trimming left V 5 bases short and J 2 bases short, with 10 bases between. There are 13 residues in the CDR3. The CDR3 region has the DNA TGTGCCAGTAGTTTCGGGGCCGCCTACGAGCAGTACTTC. This codes for CASSFGAAYEQYF.

This chain connects TRBV6-5 to TRBJ1-1; perhaps TRBD1 as D (5 bases). The CDR3 length is 15 residues. The V end was cut by 8 bases, the J end by 3 bases, with 19 bases between. The V gene's germline CDR1 is MNHEY and CDR2 SVGAGI. CDR3 DNA sequence: TGTGCCAGCCGCGAACGAGAGGGGTTCTACACTGAAGCTTTCTTT. As protein: CASREREGFYTEAFF.

V usage is TRBV5-6 and J usage is TRBJ2-5; 15 nucleotides agree with TRBD2. The germline V gene has CDR1 SGHDT and CDR2 YYEEEE. The junction had 6 bases not matched to a gene; V was cut back by 3 bases and J by 0 bases. The CDR3 has 18 residues. The CDR3 loop is CASSSGLAGGPYQETQYF. CDR3 bases: TGTGCCAGCAGCTCTGGACTAGCGGGGGGGCCATACCAAGAGACCCAGTACTTC. Looking up the rest from reference TRBV5-6 and TRBJ2-5 gives the full variable domain: DAGVTQSPTHLIKTRGQQVTLRCSPKSGHDTVSWYQQALGQGPQFIFQYYEEEERQRGNFPDRFSGHQFPNYSSELNVNALLLGDSALYLCASSSGLAGGPYQETQYFGPGTRLLVL.

This clone has only a few counts. The chain employs TRBV2 and TRBJ2-1, with D perhaps matching TRBD2 (5 bases). The germline V gene has CDR1 SNHLY and CDR2 FYNNEI. CDR3 size: 14 residues. V was shortened by 6 bases and J by 6 bases, with 15 bases between the two germline ends. The CDR3 bases are TGTGCCAGCAGCCTTTTCTCCGCGGGCAATGAGCAGTTCTTC. The encoded protein is CASSLFSAGNEQFF.

In its sample, this clone was seen many times. The chain joins TRBV23-1 to TRBJ2-2; 9 bases align to TRBD1. TRBV23-1 is reported as an ORF; its role is uncertain. Trimming removed 0 bases from V and 4 bases from J; junction bases left unmatched: 6. The CDR3 totals 17 residues. In DNA, the CDR3 is TGCGCCAGCAGTCAATCTAGGGGACAGGGTAGCACCGGGGAGCTGTTTTTT. Protein sequence: CASSQSRGQGSTGELFF.

The chain is built from TRBV13 and TRBJ2-1; TRBD1 matches 8 bases. Looked up from germline, CDR1 is PRHDT and CDR2 is FYEKMQ (reference sequence). The CDR3 loop spans 14 amino acids. V gave up 3 bases and J gave up 6 bases; unmatched junction bases: 4. The CDR3 coding sequence is TGTGCCAGCAGCTTCCCTGGGACAGGCAATGAGCAGTTCTTC. Protein: CASSFPGTGNEQFF.

The chain carries TRBV29-1 and TRBJ2-7, with D possibly matching TRBD1 (6 bases). Germline V CDR1 and CDR2: SQVTM, ANQGSEA. V lost 4 bases, J lost 6 bases, and 16 bases lay in between. This CDR3 comprises 13 residues. CDR3 sequence: CSVGAGEYGEQYF. CDR3 nucleotide sequence: TGCAGCGTTGGGGCAGGGGAATATGGCGAGCAGTACTTC.

A single count supports this clone. The chain is built from TRBV5-4 and TRBJ2-5; 9 bases map to TRBD2. The CDR3 runs 14 residues. Germline loops: CDR1 SGHNT, CDR2 YYREEE (reference sequence). V gave up 4 bases and J gave up 2 bases; unmatched junction bases: 3. The CDR3 nucleotides read TGTGCCAGCAGCCGCGGGGGGGTACAAGAGACCCAGTACTTC. Amino acids: CASSRGGVQETQYF.

The sample holds a few counts of this clone. The chain has TRBV10-3 and TRBJ2-7; 9 bases fit TRBD1. CDR1 is ENHRY and CDR2 is SYGVKD in the germline V gene. The V gene end was trimmed by 2 bases and the J gene end by 1 base; junction bases not matched to a gene: 0. There are 14 residues in the CDR3. CDR3 sequence reads: CAISEGQGSYEQYF. The CDR3 DNA reads TGTGCCATCAGTGAGGGACAGGGGTCCTACGAGCAGTACTTC.

The chain combines TRBV13 with TRBJ1-5, with a tentative D call TRBD1 (5 bases). CDR1 is PRHDT, CDR2 FYEKMQ, per germline (reference sequence). The CDR3 length is 13 residues. V lost 5 bases, J lost 7 bases, and 12 bases lay in between. The CDR3 is CASSPGRSQPQHF. CDR3 coding DNA: TGTGCCAGCAGCCCAGGGAGGTCGCAGCCCCAGCATTTT.

This chain's CDR3 is CASSITLLLYLDTEAFF. The CDR3 DNA follows: TGTGCCAGTAGTATTACCCTACTTCTTTATCTGGACACTGAAGCTTTCTTT. The chain couples TRBV19 to TRBJ1-1; D is unclear. CDR3 length: 17 residues. V shed 3 bases and J shed 3 bases, with 20 bases lying between them. CDR1 is LNHDA and CDR2 is SQIVND in the germline V gene (reference sequence). Drawing the rest from reference TRBV19 and TRBJ1-1, the complete variable domain is DGGITQSPKYLFRKEGQNVTLSCEQNLNHDAMYWYRQDPGQGLRLIYYSQIVNDFQKGDIAEGYSVSREKKESFPLTVTSAQKNPTAFYLCASSITLLLYLDTEAFFGQGTRLTVV.

J is TRBJ1-1 and V is TRBV6-6; 10 positions agree with TRBD1. This CDR3 comprises 13 residues. The V gene's germline CDR1 is MNHNY and CDR2 SVGAGI (reference sequence). V lost 10 bases, J lost 1 base, and 3 bases stayed unmatched. The CDR3 sequence: CATDRGGNTEAFF. The CDR3 coding sequence is TGTGCCACGGACAGGGGGGGGAACACTGAAGCTTTCTTT.

The chain combines TRBV29-1 with TRBJ2-2; D remains ambiguous. The germline V gene encodes CDR1 SQVTM and CDR2 ANQGSEA. V was clipped by 0 bases and J by 0 bases, with 2 bases between them. The CDR3 contains 13 residues. The CDR3 bases are TGCAGCGTTGAAGAGACGAACACCGGGGAGCTGTTTTTT. This codes for CSVEETNTGELFF.

This chain connects TRBV5-6 to TRBJ1-2; 8 bases are a match to TRBD1. Losses at the gene ends were 4 bases for V and 3 bases for J; bases not matched to a gene: 5. This CDR3 comprises 14 residues. Germline-derived CDR1 and CDR2 are SGHDT and YYEEEE. The CDR3: CASSPTGDDYGYTF. The CDR3 DNA follows: TGTGCCAGCAGCCCGACAGGGGACGACTATGGCTACACCTTC.

This clone was observed a few times. The J gene is TRBJ1-1, the V gene TRBV6-6, with 8 bases aligning to TRBD1. Germline V lookup: CDR1 MNHNY, CDR2 SVGAGI (reference sequence). The CDR3 totals 16 residues. V was pared by 0 bases and J by 1 base, with 4 bases of the junction left unmatched. CDR3 residues: CASSYSLDRGNTEAFF. In DNA, the CDR3 is TGTGCCAGCAGTTACTCCTTAGACAGGGGGAACACTGAAGCTTTCTTT.

The J gene is TRBJ2-7, the V gene TRBV29-1, with D hard to call. The CDR3 sequence is 12 residues long. Trimming removed 1 base at V and 5 bases at J, with 9 bases between. Germline CDR1 reads SQVTM; CDR2 reads ANQGSEA. The CDR3 spells CSVEGGFHEQYF. DNA for the CDR3: TGCAGCGTTGAAGGTGGGTTCCACGAGCAGTACTTC.

V and J are TRBV4-1 and TRBJ2-1; D gene ambiguous. Trimming removed 3 bases at V and 7 bases at J, with 7 bases between. Germline loops: CDR1 MGHRA, CDR2 YSYEKL. CDR3 size: 12 residues. Written as DNA, the CDR3 is TGCGCCAGCAGCCAGGGATGGAATGAGCAGTTCTTC. It translates to CASSQGWNEQFF.